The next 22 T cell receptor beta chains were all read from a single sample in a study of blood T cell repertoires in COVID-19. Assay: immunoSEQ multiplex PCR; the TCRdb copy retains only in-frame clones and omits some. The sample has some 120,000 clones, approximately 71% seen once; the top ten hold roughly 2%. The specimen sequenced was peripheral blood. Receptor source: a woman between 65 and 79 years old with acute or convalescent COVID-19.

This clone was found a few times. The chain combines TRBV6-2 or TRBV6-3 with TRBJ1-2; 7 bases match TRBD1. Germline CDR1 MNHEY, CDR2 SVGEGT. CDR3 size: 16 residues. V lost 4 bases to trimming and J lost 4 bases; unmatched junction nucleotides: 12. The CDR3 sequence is CASSSDPSGTAYGYTF. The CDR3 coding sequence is TGTGCCAGCAGTTCCGATCCTTCCGGGACAGCCTATGGCTACACCTTC.

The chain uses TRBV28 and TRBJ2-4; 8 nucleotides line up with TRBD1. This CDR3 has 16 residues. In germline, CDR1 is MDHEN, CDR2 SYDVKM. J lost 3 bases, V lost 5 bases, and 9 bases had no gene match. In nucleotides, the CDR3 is TGTGCCAGCAGTCCCCAGGGGGCTAGAGGCAAAAACATTCAGTACTTC. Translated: CASSPQGARGKNIQYF.

The CDR3 here is CATSAASRGRGETQYF. CDR3 in DNA: TGTGCCACCAGTGCCGCTTCCAGGGGGCGCGGAGAGACCCAGTACTTC. This chain links TRBV24-1 with TRBJ2-5, with 8 nucleotides matching TRBD1. The CDR3 is made up of 16 amino acids. CDR1 and CDR2 (germline): KGHDR, SFDVKD. With V trimmed by 5 bases and J by 4 bases, 11 bases remained unmatched.

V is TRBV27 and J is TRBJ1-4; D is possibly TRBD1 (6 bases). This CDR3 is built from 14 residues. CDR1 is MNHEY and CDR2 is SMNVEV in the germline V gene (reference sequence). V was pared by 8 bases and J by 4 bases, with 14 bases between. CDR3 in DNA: TGTGCCAGCTCCCGAGGACAGCGTAATGAAAAACTGTTTTTT. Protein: CASSRGQRNEKLFF.

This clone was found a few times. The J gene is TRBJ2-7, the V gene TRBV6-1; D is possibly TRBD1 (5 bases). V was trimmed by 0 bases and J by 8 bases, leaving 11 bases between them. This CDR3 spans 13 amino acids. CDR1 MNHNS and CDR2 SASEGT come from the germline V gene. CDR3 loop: CASSEAGQGKQYF. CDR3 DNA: TGTGCCAGCAGTGAAGCGGGGCAGGGTAAGCAGTACTTC.

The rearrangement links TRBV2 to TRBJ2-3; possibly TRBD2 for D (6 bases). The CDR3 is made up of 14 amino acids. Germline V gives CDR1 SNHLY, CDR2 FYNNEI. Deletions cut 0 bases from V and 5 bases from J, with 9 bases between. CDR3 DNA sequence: TGTGCCAGCAGTGAAGCGGGGGGTAAAGATACGCAGTATTTT. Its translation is CASSEAGGKDTQYF.

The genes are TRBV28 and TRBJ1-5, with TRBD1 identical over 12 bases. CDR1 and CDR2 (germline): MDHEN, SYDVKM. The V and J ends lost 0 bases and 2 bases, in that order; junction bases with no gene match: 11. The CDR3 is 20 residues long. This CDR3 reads CASSLWSGTGGRGGNQPQHF. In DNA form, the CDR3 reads TGTGCCAGCAGTTTATGGTCCGGGACAGGGGGCCGAGGGGGCAATCAGCCCCAGCATTTT. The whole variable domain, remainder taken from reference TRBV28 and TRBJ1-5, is DVKVTQSSRYLVKRTGEKVFLECVQDMDHENMFWYRQDPGLGLRLIYFSYDVKMKEKGDIPEGYSVSREKKERFSLILESASTNQTSMYLCASSLWSGTGGRGGNQPQHFGDGTRLSIL.

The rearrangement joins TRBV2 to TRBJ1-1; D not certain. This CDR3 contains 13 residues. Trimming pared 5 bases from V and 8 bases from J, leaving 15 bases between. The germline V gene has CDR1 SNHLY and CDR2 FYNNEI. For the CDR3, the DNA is TGTGCCAGCAGTTGGCGAGGGCAGTTAGAAGCTTTCTTT. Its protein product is CASSWRGQLEAFF.

The DNA for the CDR3 is TGTGCCAGCAGCAAACAGGGGGGCCGTGAAAAACTGTTTTTT. This translates into CASSKQGGREKLFF. V and J are TRBV21-1 and TRBJ1-4; the DNA was not used to check the table's D call, TRBD1. TRBV21-1 is recorded as a pseudogene. CDR3 size: 14 residues.

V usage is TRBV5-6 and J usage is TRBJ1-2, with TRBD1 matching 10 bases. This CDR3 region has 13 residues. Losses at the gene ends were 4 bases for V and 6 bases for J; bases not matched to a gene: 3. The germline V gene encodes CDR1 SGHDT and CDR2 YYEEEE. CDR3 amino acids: CASSPDRGHGYTF. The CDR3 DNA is TGTGCCAGCAGCCCTGACAGGGGGCATGGCTACACCTTC.

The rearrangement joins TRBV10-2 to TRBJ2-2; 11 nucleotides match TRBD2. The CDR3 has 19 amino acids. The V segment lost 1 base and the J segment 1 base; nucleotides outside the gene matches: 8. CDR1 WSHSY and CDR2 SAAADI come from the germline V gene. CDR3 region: CASSEYGTSGSGNTGELFF. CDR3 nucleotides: TGCGCCAGCAGTGAGTACGGGACTAGCGGCTCCGGGAACACCGGGGAGCTGTTTTTT.

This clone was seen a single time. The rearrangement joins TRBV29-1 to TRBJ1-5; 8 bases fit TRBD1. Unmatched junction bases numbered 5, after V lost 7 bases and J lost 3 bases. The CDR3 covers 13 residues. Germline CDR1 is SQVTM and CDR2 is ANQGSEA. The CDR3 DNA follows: TGCAGCGCCCAGGGACAGGACAATCAGCCCCAGCATTTT. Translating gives CSAQGQDNQPQHF.

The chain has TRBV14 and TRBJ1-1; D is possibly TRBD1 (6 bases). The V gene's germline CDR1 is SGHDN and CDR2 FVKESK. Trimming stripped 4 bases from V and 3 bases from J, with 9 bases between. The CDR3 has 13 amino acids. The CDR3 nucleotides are TGTGCCAGCAGCCCTAACAGGGACACTGAAGCTTTCTTT. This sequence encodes CASSPNRDTEAFF.

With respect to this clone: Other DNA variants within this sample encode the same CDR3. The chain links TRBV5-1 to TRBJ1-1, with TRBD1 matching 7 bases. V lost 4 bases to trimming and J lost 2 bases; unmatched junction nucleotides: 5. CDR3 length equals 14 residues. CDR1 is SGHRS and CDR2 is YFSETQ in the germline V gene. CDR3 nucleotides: TGCGCCAGCAGCGGGGGACAGCTAAACACTGAAGCTTTCTTT. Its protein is CASSGGQLNTEAFF.

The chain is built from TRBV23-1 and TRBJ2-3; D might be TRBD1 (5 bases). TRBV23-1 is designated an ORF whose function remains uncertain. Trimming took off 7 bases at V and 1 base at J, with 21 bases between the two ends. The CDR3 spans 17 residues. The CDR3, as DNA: TGCGCCAGCAATTTCACTGCCCCCAGGGCCGGCACAGATACGCAGTATTTT. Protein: CASNFTAPRAGTDTQYF.

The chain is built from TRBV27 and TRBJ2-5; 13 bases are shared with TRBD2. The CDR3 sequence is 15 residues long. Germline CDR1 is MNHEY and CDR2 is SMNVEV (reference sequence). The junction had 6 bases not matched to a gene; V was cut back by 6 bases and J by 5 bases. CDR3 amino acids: CASRYGTSGIETQYF. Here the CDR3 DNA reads TGTGCCAGCAGATACGGGACTAGCGGGATTGAGACCCAGTACTTC.

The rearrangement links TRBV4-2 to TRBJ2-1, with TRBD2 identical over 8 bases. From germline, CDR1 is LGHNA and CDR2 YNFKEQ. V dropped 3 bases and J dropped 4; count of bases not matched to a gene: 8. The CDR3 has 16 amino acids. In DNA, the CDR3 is TGTGCCAGCAGCCAGACTAGCGCGCCTGGGTACAATGAGCAGTTCTTC. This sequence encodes CASSQTSAPGYNEQFF.

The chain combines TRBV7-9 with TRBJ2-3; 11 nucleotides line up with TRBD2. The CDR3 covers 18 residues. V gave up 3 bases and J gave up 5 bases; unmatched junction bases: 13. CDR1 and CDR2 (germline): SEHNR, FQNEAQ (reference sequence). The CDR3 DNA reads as TGTGCCAGCAGCTTTGGGGGGCTAGCGGGAGGCCGTGGAGATACGCAGTATTTT. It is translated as CASSFGGLAGGRGDTQYF.

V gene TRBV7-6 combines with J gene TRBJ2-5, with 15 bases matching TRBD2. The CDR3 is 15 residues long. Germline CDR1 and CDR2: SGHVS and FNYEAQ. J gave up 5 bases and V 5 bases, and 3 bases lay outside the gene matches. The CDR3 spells CASSLGLAGGETQYF. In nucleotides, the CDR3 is TGTGCCAGCAGCCTTGGACTAGCGGGGGGGGAGACCCAGTACTTC.

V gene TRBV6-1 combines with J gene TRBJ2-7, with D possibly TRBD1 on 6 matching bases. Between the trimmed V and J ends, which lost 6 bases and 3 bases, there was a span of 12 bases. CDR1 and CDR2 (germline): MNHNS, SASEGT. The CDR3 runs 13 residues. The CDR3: CASSTGQNYEQYF. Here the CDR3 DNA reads TGTGCCAGCAGCACGGGACAAAACTACGAGCAGTACTTC.

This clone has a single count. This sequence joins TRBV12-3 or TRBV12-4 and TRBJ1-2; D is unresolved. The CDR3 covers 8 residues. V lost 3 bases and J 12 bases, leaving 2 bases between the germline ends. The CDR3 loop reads CASSFNTF. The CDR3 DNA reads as TGTGCCAGCAGTTTCAACACCTTC.

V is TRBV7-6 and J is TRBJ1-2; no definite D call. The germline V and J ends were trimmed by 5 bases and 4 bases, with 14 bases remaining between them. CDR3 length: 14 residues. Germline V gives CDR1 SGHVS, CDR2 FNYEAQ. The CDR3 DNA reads TGTGCCAGCAGCCCCCGTTTGGGCGTCTATGGCTACACCTTC. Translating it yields CASSPRLGVYGYTF.